This T cell receptor (beta chain) stems from a study of Graves' ophthalmopathy and Graves' hyperthyroidism. This clonotype was seen at least ten times. Exclusion criteria comprised other autoimmune diseases, uncontrolled infections, pregnancy or lactation in patients. V trimming: 0 bases; J trimming: 6 bases; junction bases outside the gene matches: 3. This CDR3 is built from 15 residues. Per germline, CDR1 MGHRA and CDR2 YSYEKL. Investigators amplified TCR beta CDR3 regions from RNA transcripts. A first-round RT-PCR used HTBI primers, followed by a second-round multiplex PCR. TCRdb independently ran MiXCR on the multiplex PCR reads; one entry per CDR3 protein. The sample includes a few hundred thousand distinct CDR3 sequences, 17% of them seen just once.

Material: peripheral blood. The receptor's source is an adult man with Graves' ophthalmopathy. The chain carries TRBV4-1 and TRBJ1-5, with TRBD1 matching 9 bases. The CDR3 sequence: CASSQEDRGRQPQHF. Here the CDR3 DNA reads TGCGCCAGCAGCCAAGAGGACAGGGGTCGTCAGCCCCAGCATTTT.